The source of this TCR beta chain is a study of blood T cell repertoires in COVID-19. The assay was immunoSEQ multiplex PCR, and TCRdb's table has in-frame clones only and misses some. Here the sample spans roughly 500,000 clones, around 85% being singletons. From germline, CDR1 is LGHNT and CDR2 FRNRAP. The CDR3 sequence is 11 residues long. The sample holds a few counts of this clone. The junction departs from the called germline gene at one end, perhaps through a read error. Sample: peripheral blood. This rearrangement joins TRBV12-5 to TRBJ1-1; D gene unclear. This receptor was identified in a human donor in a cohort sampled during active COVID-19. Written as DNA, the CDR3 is TGTGCTAGTGGTTTGAACAGTGAAGCTTTCTTT. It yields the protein CASGLNSEAFF.